Listed below are T cell receptor beta chains from one sample, sequenced in a study of blood T cell repertoires in COVID-19. Clones were read by immunoSEQ multiplex PCR, and TCRdb kept only the in-frame ones, dropping some. Here the sample spans 140,000 to 150,000 clones, around 72% being singletons. Source material: peripheral blood. Receptors originate from a woman aged 60-75 years with acute or convalescent COVID-19. Both conserved end residues are part of each CDR3. The D gene is left open where the match is weak. Size is omitted from some rows. Given values are once, few, many or a class for expanded clones.

J gene: TRBJ2-1; D gene: TRBD2; V gene: TRBV5-1; clone size: .; CDR3 DNA: TGCGCCAGCAGCCCGGGACTAGCGGGAGTAGGCAATGAGCAGTTCTTC; CDR3 protein: CASSPGLAGVGNEQFF
J gene: TRBJ1-2; D gene: TRBD1; V gene: TRBV19; clone size: .; CDR3 DNA: TGTGCCAGTAGCCGGGACAGAAACTATGGCTACACCTTC; CDR3 protein: CASSRDRNYGYTF
J gene: TRBJ2-7; D gene: TRBD1; V gene: TRBV28; clone size: .; CDR3 DNA: TGTGCCAGCAGTTTTGGGACAGACTCCTACGAGCAGTACTTC; CDR3 protein: CASSFGTDSYEQYF
J gene: TRBJ2-7; D gene: TRBD2; V gene: TRBV28; clone size: .; CDR3 DNA: TGTGCCAGCAGATCGTCTGGGAGGGCCTGGGAGCAGTACTTC; CDR3 protein: CASRSSGRAWEQYF
J gene: TRBJ2-4; D gene: .; V gene: TRBV7-7; clone size: .; CDR3 DNA: TGTGCTAGCAGCTTAGTCAGGGTCACCAAACTAGCCAAAAACATTCAGTACTTC; CDR3 protein: CASSLVRVTKLAKNIQYF
J gene: TRBJ2-1; D gene: TRBD2; V gene: TRBV7-9; clone size: .; CDR3 DNA: TGTGCCAGCAGCTTAGCGGGAGGGTGGGCTGAGCAGTTCTTC; CDR3 protein: CASSLAGGWAEQFF
J gene: TRBJ1-5; D gene: .; V gene: TRBV3-1/TRBV3-2; clone size: .; CDR3 DNA: TGTGCCAGCAGCCAAGATAGGACAGATAATCAGCCCCAGCATTTT; CDR3 protein: CASSQDRTDNQPQHF
J gene: TRBJ2-3; D gene: .; V gene: TRBV5-1; clone size: .; CDR3 DNA: TGCGCCAGCAGCTTGCGCTCGGGAGCGGGAGATACGCAGTATTTT; CDR3 protein: CASSLRSGAGDTQYF
J gene: TRBJ1-5; D gene: .; V gene: TRBV30; clone size: .; CDR3 DNA: TGTGCCTGGAGGGGGAGGGGGAGCAATCAGCCCCAGCATTTT; CDR3 protein: CAWRGRGSNQPQHF
J gene: TRBJ2-7; D gene: TRBD1; V gene: TRBV5-1; clone size: .; CDR3 DNA: TGCGCCAGCAGCTTGCCTAGGACAGGGCAAGAGATGCAGTACTTC; CDR3 protein: CASSLPRTGQEMQYF
J gene: TRBJ2-7; D gene: TRBD1; V gene: TRBV27; clone size: .; CDR3 DNA: TGTGCCAGCAGTTTATCAAGCCAGGGGGTCGGGCAGTACTTC; CDR3 protein: CASSLSSQGVGQYF
J gene: TRBJ2-2; D gene: TRBD1; V gene: TRBV24-1; clone size: .; CDR3 DNA: TGTGCCACCAGTGATTTGACAGGGGGCCACGGGGAGCTGTTTTTT; CDR3 protein: CATSDLTGGHGELFF
J gene: TRBJ2-5; D gene: TRBD2; V gene: TRBV4-2; clone size: .; CDR3 DNA: TGTGCCAGCAGCCGGACTAGAACGGAAGGGGAGACCCAGTACTTC; CDR3 protein: CASSRTRTEGETQYF
J gene: TRBJ1-6; D gene: .; V gene: TRBV10-1; clone size: .; CDR3 DNA: TGCGCCAGCACCCCGACGGGGGGCAGAAGTTCACCCCTCCACTTT; CDR3 protein: CASTPTGGRSSPLHF
J gene: TRBJ1-6; D gene: .; V gene: TRBV13; clone size: .; CDR3 DNA: TGTGCCAGCAGCCTCCGGGAGGGGGTAAATTCACCCCTCCACTTT; CDR3 protein: CASSLREGVNSPLHF
J gene: TRBJ2-5; D gene: .; V gene: TRBV5-4; clone size: few; CDR3 DNA: TGTGCCAGCAGCTTGGCCGGAGGAGAGACCCAGTACTTC; CDR3 protein: CASSLAGGETQYF
J gene: TRBJ2-7; D gene: .; V gene: TRBV7-2; clone size: .; CDR3 DNA: TGTGCCAGCAGCAGGTCCGGGGGGCCCTACGAGCAGTACTTC; CDR3 protein: CASSRSGGPYEQYF
J gene: TRBJ2-7; D gene: TRBD2; V gene: TRBV30; clone size: once; CDR3 DNA: TGTGCCTGGAGTGTGGAGGGTTTAGGACTAGCGGGAGGCTACGAGCAGTACTTC; CDR3 protein: CAWSVEGLGLAGGYEQYF
J gene: TRBJ2-4; D gene: TRBD2; V gene: TRBV15; clone size: once; CDR3 DNA: TGTGCCACCAGCAGAGGCGGGACTAGCGGAAAAAACATTCAGTACTTC; CDR3 protein: CATSRGGTSGKNIQYF
J gene: TRBJ1-6; D gene: .; V gene: TRBV5-1; clone size: .; CDR3 DNA: TGCGCCAGCAGCTTGGATTGGAGAGACACGGGGAGCTCCTATAATTCACCCCTCCACTTT; CDR3 protein: CASSLDWRDTGSSYNSPLHF
J gene: TRBJ2-7; D gene: .; V gene: TRBV9; clone size: .; CDR3 DNA: TGTGCCAGCAGCGTAGAGCCACAGGTAACCTACGAGCAGTACTTC; CDR3 protein: CASSVEPQVTYEQYF
J gene: TRBJ1-1; D gene: .; V gene: TRBV7-3; clone size: once; CDR3 DNA: TGTGCCAGCAGCTTAAGCAACGGGGGCACTGAAGCTTTCTTT; CDR3 protein: CASSLSNGGTEAFF
J gene: TRBJ2-7; D gene: TRBD1; V gene: TRBV19; clone size: .; CDR3 DNA: TGTGCCAGTGGGCCGGGACAGGGCCACGAGCAGTACTTC; CDR3 protein: CASGPGQGHEQYF
J gene: TRBJ2-2; D gene: .; V gene: TRBV28; clone size: .; CDR3 DNA: TGTGCCAGCAGTCCGTGGACAGCCAACACCGGGGAGCTGTTTTTT; CDR3 protein: CASSPWTANTGELFF
J gene: TRBJ2-7; D gene: .; V gene: TRBV30; clone size: .; CDR3 DNA: TGTGCCTGGGACCGAGGGAAGGTCGAGCAGTACTTC; CDR3 protein: CAWDRGKVEQYF
J gene: TRBJ2-3; D gene: TRBD1; V gene: TRBV5-1; clone size: .; CDR3 DNA: TGCGCCAGCAGCTTGGGAGGGACAGGGCCGCCTAGGGCAGATACGCAGTATTTT; CDR3 protein: CASSLGGTGPPRADTQYF
J gene: TRBJ2-5; D gene: .; V gene: TRBV7-9; clone size: few; CDR3 DNA: TGTGCCAGCAGCTCCCCAGGGATGGGAGAGACCCAGTACTTC; CDR3 protein: CASSSPGMGETQYF
J gene: TRBJ2-1; D gene: .; V gene: TRBV28; clone size: .; CDR3 DNA: TGTGCCAGCAGTTTTCAGACTCGACTCAATGAGCAGTTCTTC; CDR3 protein: CASSFQTRLNEQFF
J gene: TRBJ1-5; D gene: TRBD1; V gene: TRBV27; clone size: .; CDR3 DNA: TGTGCCAGCAAGGGACAGTGCCGATGTATTGTAAGCAATCAGCCCCAGCATTTT; CDR3 protein: CASKGQCRCIVSNQPQHF
J gene: TRBJ1-2; D gene: .; V gene: TRBV29-1; clone size: .; CDR3 DNA: TGCAGCGTCACGGGGGGCCCAGCTAACTATGGCTACACCTTC; CDR3 protein: CSVTGGPANYGYTF
J gene: TRBJ2-3; D gene: .; V gene: TRBV14; clone size: few; CDR3 DNA: TGTGCCAGCAGCCCCAGGAATACGCAGTATTTT; CDR3 protein: CASSPRNTQYF
J gene: TRBJ2-1; D gene: TRBD2; V gene: TRBV28; clone size: .; CDR3 DNA: TGTGCCATGCGGAGCCTAGCGGGAACCAATGAGCAGTTCTTC; CDR3 protein: CAMRSLAGTNEQFF
J gene: TRBJ1-1; D gene: .; V gene: TRBV7-9; clone size: .; CDR3 DNA: TGTGCCAGCAGTATTGGAAACCCGGGGGTGACTGAAGCTTTCTTT; CDR3 protein: CASSIGNPGVTEAFF
J gene: TRBJ2-7; D gene: .; V gene: TRBV2; clone size: .; CDR3 DNA: TGTGCCAGCAGTGAACCCCGGCAGCGGAGGTACGAGCAGTACTTC; CDR3 protein: CASSEPRQRRYEQYF
J gene: TRBJ2-1; D gene: TRBD2; V gene: TRBV29-1; clone size: .; CDR3 DNA: TGCAGCGTTGTGGGAGCGGGAGGGGTCTTTAATGAGCAGTTCTTC; CDR3 protein: CSVVGAGGVFNEQFF
J gene: TRBJ2-3; D gene: TRBD1; V gene: TRBV13; clone size: .; CDR3 DNA: TGTGCCAGCAGCGAGGGGGCTAAGAGCACAGATACGCAGTATTTT; CDR3 protein: CASSEGAKSTDTQYF
J gene: TRBJ2-3; D gene: TRBD2; V gene: TRBV14; clone size: .; CDR3 DNA: TGTGCCAGCAGACCGGGACTAGCGGGAGGGCCCCTCGAGACAGATACGCAGTATTTT; CDR3 protein: CASRPGLAGGPLETDTQYF
J gene: TRBJ2-5; D gene: TRBD1; V gene: TRBV28; clone size: .; CDR3 DNA: TGTGCCAGCAGTTTCCCGGGACAGGGGACGGAGACCCAGTACTTC; CDR3 protein: CASSFPGQGTETQYF
J gene: TRBJ2-4; D gene: TRBD1; V gene: TRBV7-9; clone size: .; CDR3 DNA: TGTGCCAGCAGCTCCTGGACAGGGGGTGTCGACATTCAGTACTTC; CDR3 protein: CASSSWTGGVDIQYF
J gene: TRBJ2-7; D gene: .; V gene: TRBV15; clone size: .; CDR3 DNA: TGTGCCACCAGCAGAGAGGACGGGAGCTCCTACGAGCAGTACTTC; CDR3 protein: CATSREDGSSYEQYF
J gene: TRBJ1-1; D gene: .; V gene: TRBV12-3/TRBV12-4; clone size: .; CDR3 DNA: TGTGCCAGCTCTTGGACAGAAGCTTTCTTT; CDR3 protein: CASSWTEAFF
J gene: TRBJ2-7; D gene: TRBD2; V gene: TRBV7-3; clone size: .; CDR3 DNA: TGTGCCAGCAGCTTAATAGCGGGACGGGGAGCAGAGCAGTACTTC; CDR3 protein: CASSLIAGRGAEQYF
J gene: TRBJ1-5; D gene: .; V gene: TRBV15; clone size: once; CDR3 DNA: TGTGCCGTCAGCAGGGGCACAAATCAGCCCCAGCATTTT; CDR3 protein: CAVSRGTNQPQHF
J gene: TRBJ1-2; D gene: TRBD1; V gene: TRBV9; clone size: .; CDR3 DNA: TGTGCCAGCAGCCTTGACAGGGACTATGGCTACACCTTC; CDR3 protein: CASSLDRDYGYTF
J gene: TRBJ2-7; D gene: TRBD2; V gene: TRBV12-3/TRBV12-4; clone size: once; CDR3 DNA: TGTGCCAGCAAGAGCGGGGGCTACGAGCAGTACTTC; CDR3 protein: CASKSGGYEQYF
J gene: TRBJ1-2; D gene: .; V gene: TRBV28; clone size: .; CDR3 DNA: TGTGCCAGCAGCCGTTATGGCTACACCTTC; CDR3 protein: CASSRYGYTF
J gene: TRBJ1-1; D gene: .; V gene: TRBV16; clone size: .; CDR3 DNA: TGTGCCAGCAGCCGGGGGGGCCTCACTGAAGCTTTCTTT; CDR3 protein: CASSRGGLTEAFF
J gene: TRBJ2-5; D gene: .; V gene: TRBV5-1; clone size: .; CDR3 DNA: TGCGCCAGCCAGGAACGGGACACCTCCCAAGAGACCCAGTACTTC; CDR3 protein: CASQERDTSQETQYF
J gene: TRBJ1-1; D gene: .; V gene: TRBV11-1; clone size: few; CDR3 DNA: TGTGCCAGCAGCTTCTTGGGCGCTGAAGCTTTCTTT; CDR3 protein: CASSFLGAEAFF
J gene: TRBJ1-2; D gene: TRBD1; V gene: TRBV5-5; clone size: .; CDR3 DNA: TGTGCCAGCAGCTGGAGGGGGACAGGTGATGGCTACACCTTC; CDR3 protein: CASSWRGTGDGYTF
J gene: TRBJ2-7; D gene: .; V gene: TRBV6-2/TRBV6-3; clone size: .; CDR3 DNA: TGTGCCAGCAGTTACCCCCCCTCCGAGCAGTACTTC; CDR3 protein: CASSYPPSEQYF
J gene: TRBJ2-7; D gene: .; V gene: TRBV2; clone size: once; CDR3 DNA: TGTGCCAGCAGGGGGGCTGGGATGTTCGACGAGCAGTACTTC; CDR3 protein: CASRGAGMFDEQYF
J gene: TRBJ2-6; D gene: TRBD1; V gene: TRBV27; clone size: .; CDR3 DNA: TGTGCCAGCAGCCGTTTTGGGACAGGGCCTGGGGCCAACGTCCTGACTTTC; CDR3 protein: CASSRFGTGPGANVLTF
J gene: TRBJ1-1; D gene: .; V gene: TRBV7-2; clone size: .; CDR3 DNA: TGTGCCAGCAGCTTCTCGGGACTGAATGAAGCTTTCTTT; CDR3 protein: CASSFSGLNEAFF
J gene: TRBJ2-7; D gene: TRBD1; V gene: TRBV19; clone size: .; CDR3 DNA: TGTGCCAGTAGTTCTCACAACAGGGGAAGGGACGAGCAGTACTTC; CDR3 protein: CASSSHNRGRDEQYF